The clone carrying this T cell receptor beta chain appeared a few times. Its antigen is undetermined. Gene names are the mouse ones. With the read ending 1 residue before the CDR3 end, the germline J gene is used to fill in that end. Assay: immunoSEQ multiplex PCR; the TCRdb copy retains only in-frame clones and omits some. In the table there are about 1,000 clones, around 43% of which are singletons. Time point in this sample: mouse harvest day 14 after allogeneic transplant. Tail vein injection delivered 10^7 T-cell-depleted bone marrow cells and 10^6 splenic CD5+ T cells. The record originates from a study of tissue T cells after allogeneic stem cell transplantation. Study-wide results and limits: The patient cohort was small and clinically heterogeneous, with limited sampling depth.

This CDR3 comprises 13 residues. CDR1 and CDR2 from the germline V gene are SNHLY and FYNGKV (reference sequence). The V end was cut by 6 bases, the J end by 3 bases, with 10 bases between. Sequencing input: spleen. The chain carries TRBV3 and TRBJ2-3, with a possible D match to TRBD1 (7 bases). This sequence was found in a female BALB/c mouse given C57BL/6 T cells with graft-versus-host disease after an allogeneic hematopoietic cell transplant. CDR3 bases read: TGTGCCAGCAGAGGGGGCCGGGCAGAAACGCTGTAT. Amino acids: CASRGGRAETLY. The whole CDR3 sequence is CASRGGRAETLYF.